This T cell receptor (beta chain) emerged from a study of blood T cell repertoires in COVID-19. TCRdb keeps only in-frame clones here, not all; method: immunoSEQ multiplex PCR. The sample lists about 190,000 clones, roughly four fifths seen once, with around 6.1% in the top ten. This TCR derives from a woman aged 40-49 years with acute or convalescent COVID-19. Sequencing input: peripheral blood.

CDR3 amino acids: CASSRDRGVVGTEAFF. CDR3 bases: TGTGCCAGCTCGCGGGACAGGGGCGTAGTGGGAACTGAAGCTTTCTTT. The V call is TRBV18, the J call TRBJ1-1, with 10 bases fitting TRBD1. J lost 5 bases, V lost 6 bases, and 12 bases had no gene match. There are 16 residues in the CDR3. Germline lookup yields CDR1 KGHSH and CDR2 LQKENI.